Given below is one T cell receptor beta chain in context. Its antigen remains undetermined. The input lacks base qualities; no much larger clone sits a single base away. These data are taken from a study of CD8 T cells in ankylosing spondylitis (dated by TCRdb to between 2016 and 2019). For the wider study: The study set out to find disease-linked TCR variants by profiling T cell receptor beta repertoires in ankylosing spondylitis patients and healthy donors. The full study cohort was made up of about 25 ankylosing spondylitis patients and roughly 98 healthy donors. Peripheral blood was sampled, and synovial fluid was also collected from ankylosing spondylitis patients.

The investigation overall reported the following: Some motif variants were previously reported in synovial fluid and blood of reactive arthritis patients, suggesting common disease-initiation mechanisms. According to the report, matched synovial fluid samples from ankylosing spondylitis patients were significantly enriched for the disease-linked clones. The disease-linked clones showed a CD8+ phenotype and occurred at relatively low frequencies in peripheral blood. A TCR beta motif made up of several highly homologous amino acid variants appeared to be characteristic of blood from ankylosing spondylitis patients.

The instrument was an Illumina HiSeq 2500. TCR beta libraries were prepared by quantitative 5'-RACE with molecular barcodes. Processing in the source paper ran as follows. A new computational method, built on a probabilistic model of VDJ rearrangement, was used to identify disease-linked TCR variants. Starting from the raw public reads, TCRdb applied fastp trimming at Q25, assembled clones with MiXCR and retained in-frame beta chains. Rows with a matching CDR3 protein are joined into one entry that keeps the most common DNA and genes. Here the V and J calls rest on TCRdb's processing, not on the authors' analysis. The sample includes about 130,000 distinct CDR3 sequences, with over 6.5% observed a single time. The ten largest clones capture 9% to 15% of the sample. The germline V gene gives CDR1 as SGHRS and CDR2 as YFSETQ. V lost 6 bases and J lost 7 bases, and the count of bases not matched to a germline gene is 9. CDR3 length: 15 amino acids, cysteine to phenylalanine. Only the CDR3 DNA is retained, 45 bases long and in frame from the first base.

The clonotype originates from a male donor with ankylosing spondylitis or in good health (not recorded which). Sequencing was done on a sample of blood, either unsorted or a sorted T cell fraction (not recorded which). The chain employs TRBV5-1 and TRBJ2-1; the junction holds 11 bases that match TRBD2. The CDR3 has the sequence CASTTTSGSSNEQFF. The sequence in DNA is TGCGCCAGCACCACAACTAGCGGGAGTTCTAATGAGCAGTTCTTC.